Below are 29 T cell receptor beta chains sequenced from a single sample in a study of blood T cell repertoires in COVID-19. Sequenced by immunoSEQ multiplex PCR; TCRdb stores in-frame clones only, minus some. The sample comprises 65,000 to 80,000 clones, 70% to 90% of which are singletons, and roughly 4.4% rests with the top ten. Material: peripheral blood. The receptors shown here come from a middle-aged man with active COVID-19.

This chain connects TRBV6-4 to TRBJ2-2; TRBD2 agrees at 8 bases. V dropped 0 bases and J dropped 4; count of bases not matched to a gene: 1. The CDR3 has 15 residues. Germline V lookup: CDR1 MRHNA, CDR2 SNTAGT. This chain's CDR3 is CASSDSSGGTGELFF. The CDR3 coding sequence is TGTGCCAGCAGTGACTCGAGCGGGGGCACCGGGGAGCTGTTTTTT.

The chain links TRBV20-1 to TRBJ1-1; D is uncertain. CDR1 and CDR2 (germline): DFQATT, SNEGSKA (reference sequence). V gave up 3 bases and J gave up 3 bases, with 14 bases separating them. This CDR3 is 14 amino acids long. The CDR3 here is CSASIGSIDTEAFF. In DNA form, the CDR3 reads TGCAGTGCTAGTATAGGGAGTATAGACACTGAAGCTTTCTTT.

This sequence joins TRBV10-3 and TRBJ1-2, with 9 nucleotides matching TRBD1. J lost 1 base, V lost 8 bases, and 8 bases had no gene match. Germline CDR1 is ENHRY and CDR2 is SYGVKD. The CDR3 has 15 residues. CDR3 sequence (DNA): TGTGCCATCTGGACAGGGGCAATCCTTAACTATGGCTACACCTTC. This translates into CAIWTGAILNYGYTF.

The chain uses TRBV28 and TRBJ1-1; weak D call: TRBD1 (5 bases). CDR3 length: 14 residues. Germline V gene data show CDR1 as MDHEN and CDR2 as SYDVKM. Trimming stripped 3 bases from V and 4 bases from J, with 12 bases between. CDR3 nucleotide sequence: TGTGCCAGCAGTTTCCAGGGATTTGGCACTGAAGCTTTCTTT. Its protein product is CASSFQGFGTEAFF.

In this sample, this clone turned up once. The chain couples TRBV2 to TRBJ1-2, with 9 bases lining up with TRBD1. Germline V gene lookup returns CDR1 SNHLY and CDR2 FYNNEI. V was pared by 7 bases and J by 1 base, with 4 bases of the junction left unmatched. The CDR3 extends over 14 amino acids. DNA for the CDR3: TGTGCCAGCATCCCGGACAGGGGTAACTATGGCTACACCTTC. Protein sequence: CASIPDRGNYGYTF. The variable domain in full, completed from reference TRBV2 and TRBJ1-2, reads EPEVTQTPSHQVTQMGQEVILRCVPISNHLYFYWYRQILGQKVEFLVSFYNNEISEKSEIFDDQFSVERPDGSNFTLKIRSTKLEDSAMYFCASIPDRGNYGYTFGSGTRLTVV.

This clone was counted a single time. The CDR3 sequence is CASRPDTSDTQYF. In DNA, the CDR3 is TGTGCCAGCAGGCCTGACACCTCAGATACGCAGTATTTT. The chain uses TRBV28 and TRBJ2-3; no clear D gene. In germline, CDR1 is MDHEN, CDR2 SYDVKM. The V end was cut by 6 bases, the J end by 4 bases, with 11 bases between. The CDR3 is 13 amino acids.

The chain is built from TRBV19 and TRBJ1-5; the D is unclear. Germline V gene sequence: CDR1 LNHDA, CDR2 SQIVND (reference sequence). This CDR3 is built from 17 residues. V was shortened by 10 bases and J by 0 bases, with 22 bases between the two germline ends. The CDR3 loop reads CATVGRTGPRSNQPQHF. The CDR3 coding sequence is TGTGCCACCGTTGGTCGTACTGGGCCCCGTAGCAATCAGCCCCAGCATTTT. Filled out from reference TRBV19 and TRBJ1-5, the complete variable domain reads DGGITQSPKYLFRKEGQNVTLSCEQNLNHDAMYWYRQDPGQGLRLIYYSQIVNDFQKGDIAEGYSVSREKKESFPLTVTSAQKNPTAFYLCATVGRTGPRSNQPQHFGDGTRLSIL.

The CDR3 is CASRQGLRGYTF. The DNA of the CDR3 is TGTGCCAGTAGGCAGGGTTTACGTGGCTACACCTTC. This chain joins TRBV19 and TRBJ1-2, with D tentatively TRBD1 (5 bases). This CDR3 contains 12 residues. Germline lookup yields CDR1 LNHDA and CDR2 SQIVND (reference sequence). Trimming left V 6 bases short and J 7 bases short, with 12 bases between.

In this sample, this clone turned up a few times. This chain uses TRBV5-6 with TRBJ1-1; the D gene is possibly TRBD1 (5 bases). The germline gives CDR1 SGHDT, CDR2 YYEEEE. There are 14 residues in the CDR3. V lost 4 bases and J 4 bases, leaving 14 bases between the germline ends. The CDR3 region has the DNA TGTGCCAGCAGCCCGGCAGGGAGGGGCACTGAAGCTTTCTTT. The encoded protein is CASSPAGRGTEAFF.

The chain uses TRBV12-3 or TRBV12-4 and TRBJ2-3; D perhaps matches TRBD2 (6 bases). V lost 4 bases and J 1 base, leaving 6 bases between the germline ends. The CDR3 length is 13 residues. CDR3 amino acids: CASSWGGTDTQYF. DNA of the CDR3: TGTGCCAGCAGTTGGGGGGGCACAGATACGCAGTATTTT.

The DNA of the CDR3 is TGTGCCAGCAGCTGGGACTCAAGCACAGATACGCAGTATTTT. It yields the protein CASSWDSSTDTQYF. This rearrangement joins TRBV5-4 to TRBJ2-3, with D tentatively TRBD2 (6 bases). V was cut by 3 bases and J by 0 bases, with 8 bases left in between. The CDR3 is 14 amino acids. Germline CDR1 is SGHNT and CDR2 is YYREEE (reference sequence).

The chain is built from TRBV29-1 and TRBJ2-2; D gene ambiguous. V gave up 0 bases and J gave up 3 bases, with 8 bases separating them. CDR3 length: 14 residues. The germline CDR1 and CDR2 sequences are SQVTM and ANQGSEA. The CDR3 spells CSVEDPGDTGELFF. The DNA of the CDR3 is TGCAGCGTTGAAGACCCAGGCGACACCGGGGAGCTGTTTTTT.

The chain has TRBV4-3 and TRBJ1-2; TRBD1 aligns across 8 bases. Germline CDR1 reads LGHNA; CDR2 reads YSLEER. The CDR3 runs to 15 residues. V trimming: 4 bases; J trimming: 2 bases; junction bases outside the gene matches: 6. CDR3 coding DNA: TGCGCCAGCAGCCCCTTGGGACAGGAAAACTATGGCTACACCTTC. It yields the protein CASSPLGQENYGYTF.

V gene TRBV5-1 combines with J gene TRBJ2-1; 13 bases match TRBD2. There are 17 residues in the CDR3. J was trimmed by 4 bases and V by 4 bases; bases with no gene match: 8. Germline-derived CDR1 and CDR2 are SGHRS and YFSETQ. CDR3 in amino acids: CASSLWTSGSGYNEQFF. Here the CDR3 DNA reads TGCGCCAGCAGCCTGTGGACTAGCGGGAGTGGTTACAATGAGCAGTTCTTC.

V gene TRBV4-2 combines with J gene TRBJ2-1; D unclear. The CDR3 has 14 amino acids. With 0 bases removed from V and 12 bases from J, the gap between germline ends came to 15 bases. Per germline, CDR1 LGHNA and CDR2 YNFKEQ. CDR3 in amino acids: CASSQDSRNLVQFF. The CDR3 DNA reads as TGTGCCAGCAGCCAAGATTCGAGAAACCTTGTGCAGTTCTTC.

The gene calls are TRBV6-5 and TRBJ2-3, with a tentative D call TRBD1 (7 bases). The CDR3 covers 14 residues. CDR1 MNHEY and CDR2 SVGAGI come from the germline V gene. Trimming left V 8 bases short and J 5 bases short, with 17 bases between. The CDR3 protein is CASGRGQPGDTQYF. The DNA for the CDR3 is TGTGCCAGCGGGCGGGGACAGCCGGGAGATACGCAGTATTTT.

CDR3 nucleotide sequence: TGTGCTAGTGGTTTGCCAACACAACGTTTTGGTCACGGGGAGCTGTTTTTT. Amino acid sequence: CASGLPTQRFGHGELFF. The chain uses TRBV12-5 and TRBJ2-2, with D hard to call. Trimming shortened V by 2 bases and J by 7 bases, and 20 bases separated the two germline ends. The CDR3 sequence is 17 residues long. The germline CDR1 and CDR2 sequences are LGHNT and FRNRAP.

This clone was counted a single time. The CDR3, as DNA: TGTGCCAGCAGTTTAAACCCAGGGGCCCCCCAAGAGACCCAGTACTTC. It codes for CASSLNPGAPQETQYF. The chain is built from TRBV28 and TRBJ2-5, with D perhaps matching TRBD1 (6 bases). CDR1 MDHEN and CDR2 SYDVKM come from the germline V gene. The CDR3 is 16 residues long. V shed 2 bases and J shed 1 base, with 14 bases lying between them.

J is TRBJ1-2 and V is TRBV6-4, with D maybe TRBD1 (6 bases). The germline V gene encodes CDR1 MRHNA and CDR2 SNTAGT. The CDR3 contains 15 residues. V lost 4 bases and J lost 6, with 18 bases in between. CDR3 coding DNA: TGTGCCAGCAGTGTATCGCAGGGGTCCCTCAATGGCTACACCTTC. Translating gives CASSVSQGSLNGYTF.

This chain joins TRBV4-2 and TRBJ2-1; D possibly corresponds to TRBD2 (5 bases). Germline V CDR1 and CDR2: LGHNA, YNFKEQ. CDR3 length: 16 residues. The V gene lost 3 bases and the J gene lost 2 bases, with 14 bases spanning the gap. The DNA of the CDR3 is TGTGCCAGCAGCCATTCCTCGGGGTCCCCCTACAATGAGCAGTTCTTC. Its translation is CASSHSSGSPYNEQFF.

The chain carries TRBV9 and TRBJ2-5; 8 nucleotides agree with TRBD1. Per germline, CDR1 SGDLS and CDR2 YYNGEE. This CDR3 region has 16 residues. The trim removed 3 bases at V and 1 base at J, leaving 8 bases unmatched. In DNA, the CDR3 is TGTGCCAGCAGCGGGCCGGACAGGGACTTCCAAGAGACCCAGTACTTC. As protein: CASSGPDRDFQETQYF. Drawing the rest from reference TRBV9 and TRBJ2-5, the complete variable domain is DSGVTQTPKHLITATGQRVTLRCSPRSGDLSVYWYQQSLDQGLQFLIQYYNGEERAKGNILERFSAQQFPDLHSELNLSSLELGDSALYFCASSGPDRDFQETQYFGPGTRLLVL.

The gene calls are TRBV7-9 and TRBJ2-7; 9 bases agree with TRBD1. The CDR3 has 14 residues. The germline V gene has CDR1 SEHNR and CDR2 FQNEAQ (reference sequence). V lost 5 bases and J lost 3; bases outside the gene matches: 5. CDR3 loop: CASSLGQGYYEQYF. CDR3 nucleotides: TGTGCCAGCAGCCTGGGACAGGGCTACTACGAGCAGTACTTC.

A remark on this clone: At one end the junction does not follow the germline gene, possibly because of a read error. CDR3 in DNA: TGTGCCACCAGTGGGACACCGATGAACACTGAAGCTTTCTTT. Translated: CATSGTPMNTEAFF. This chain uses TRBV6-6 with TRBJ1-1; D might be TRBD1 (6 bases). This CDR3 is built from 14 residues. Germline V lookup: CDR1 MNHNY, CDR2 SVGAGI (reference sequence).

The chain has TRBV21-1 and TRBJ2-7; the D segment call TRBD1 is taken from the table without a DNA check. TRBV21-1 is given as a pseudogene. CDR3 length equals 14 residues. This chain's CDR3 is CASSSSGTGYEQYF. CDR3 in DNA: TGTGCCAGCAGCTCATCTGGGACAGGCTACGAGCAGTACTTC.

V and J are TRBV7-8 and TRBJ2-2, with 8 bases aligning to TRBD2. Trimming at V came to 5 bases and at J to 5 bases, leaving 7 bases not matched to a gene. This CDR3 comprises 15 residues. CDR1 is SGHVS, CDR2 FQNEAQ, per germline. CDR3 nucleotides: TGTGCCAGCAGCCCCCTACGGGAGGGAACCGGGGAGCTGTTTTTT. Translating gives CASSPLREGTGELFF.

J is TRBJ2-5 and V is TRBV5-1; TRBD2 matches 13 bases. CDR1 SGHRS and CDR2 YFSETQ come from the germline V gene. V lost 5 bases, J lost 5 bases, and 12 bases stayed unmatched. The CDR3 spans 17 residues. CDR3 nucleotides: TGCGCCAGCAGTCCACTTACTAGCGGGAGGGCCGGGGAGACCCAGTACTTC. Translated: CASSPLTSGRAGETQYF.

J is TRBJ1-6 and V is TRBV28, with D uncertain. The CDR3 extends over 16 amino acids. Germline V gene lookup returns CDR1 MDHEN and CDR2 SYDVKM. The V and J ends lost 8 bases and 10 bases respectively, with 24 bases between them. The CDR3 spells CASGSSSWAGNSPLHF. The CDR3 DNA reads as TGTGCCAGCGGCTCCTCCAGCTGGGCGGGAAACTCACCCCTCCACTTT.

This rearrangement joins TRBV7-9 to TRBJ2-1; 11 bases fit TRBD2. The CDR3 spans 16 residues. V lost 1 base and J lost 4; bases outside the gene matches: 3. Germline CDR1 SEHNR, CDR2 FQNEAQ (reference sequence). The CDR3 reads CASSLVTSGSYNEQFF. CDR3 DNA: TGTGCCAGCAGCTTAGTAACTAGCGGGAGTTACAATGAGCAGTTCTTC.

V gene TRBV4-1 combines with J gene TRBJ2-1; maybe TRBD1 (6 bases). This CDR3 comprises 15 residues. The germline CDR1 and CDR2 sequences are MGHRA and YSYEKL. Trimming took off 0 bases at V and 4 bases at J, with 10 bases between the two ends. The CDR3 nucleotides are TGCGCCAGCAGCCAAGATGACAGGAATTACAATGAGCAGTTCTTC. This sequence encodes CASSQDDRNYNEQFF.